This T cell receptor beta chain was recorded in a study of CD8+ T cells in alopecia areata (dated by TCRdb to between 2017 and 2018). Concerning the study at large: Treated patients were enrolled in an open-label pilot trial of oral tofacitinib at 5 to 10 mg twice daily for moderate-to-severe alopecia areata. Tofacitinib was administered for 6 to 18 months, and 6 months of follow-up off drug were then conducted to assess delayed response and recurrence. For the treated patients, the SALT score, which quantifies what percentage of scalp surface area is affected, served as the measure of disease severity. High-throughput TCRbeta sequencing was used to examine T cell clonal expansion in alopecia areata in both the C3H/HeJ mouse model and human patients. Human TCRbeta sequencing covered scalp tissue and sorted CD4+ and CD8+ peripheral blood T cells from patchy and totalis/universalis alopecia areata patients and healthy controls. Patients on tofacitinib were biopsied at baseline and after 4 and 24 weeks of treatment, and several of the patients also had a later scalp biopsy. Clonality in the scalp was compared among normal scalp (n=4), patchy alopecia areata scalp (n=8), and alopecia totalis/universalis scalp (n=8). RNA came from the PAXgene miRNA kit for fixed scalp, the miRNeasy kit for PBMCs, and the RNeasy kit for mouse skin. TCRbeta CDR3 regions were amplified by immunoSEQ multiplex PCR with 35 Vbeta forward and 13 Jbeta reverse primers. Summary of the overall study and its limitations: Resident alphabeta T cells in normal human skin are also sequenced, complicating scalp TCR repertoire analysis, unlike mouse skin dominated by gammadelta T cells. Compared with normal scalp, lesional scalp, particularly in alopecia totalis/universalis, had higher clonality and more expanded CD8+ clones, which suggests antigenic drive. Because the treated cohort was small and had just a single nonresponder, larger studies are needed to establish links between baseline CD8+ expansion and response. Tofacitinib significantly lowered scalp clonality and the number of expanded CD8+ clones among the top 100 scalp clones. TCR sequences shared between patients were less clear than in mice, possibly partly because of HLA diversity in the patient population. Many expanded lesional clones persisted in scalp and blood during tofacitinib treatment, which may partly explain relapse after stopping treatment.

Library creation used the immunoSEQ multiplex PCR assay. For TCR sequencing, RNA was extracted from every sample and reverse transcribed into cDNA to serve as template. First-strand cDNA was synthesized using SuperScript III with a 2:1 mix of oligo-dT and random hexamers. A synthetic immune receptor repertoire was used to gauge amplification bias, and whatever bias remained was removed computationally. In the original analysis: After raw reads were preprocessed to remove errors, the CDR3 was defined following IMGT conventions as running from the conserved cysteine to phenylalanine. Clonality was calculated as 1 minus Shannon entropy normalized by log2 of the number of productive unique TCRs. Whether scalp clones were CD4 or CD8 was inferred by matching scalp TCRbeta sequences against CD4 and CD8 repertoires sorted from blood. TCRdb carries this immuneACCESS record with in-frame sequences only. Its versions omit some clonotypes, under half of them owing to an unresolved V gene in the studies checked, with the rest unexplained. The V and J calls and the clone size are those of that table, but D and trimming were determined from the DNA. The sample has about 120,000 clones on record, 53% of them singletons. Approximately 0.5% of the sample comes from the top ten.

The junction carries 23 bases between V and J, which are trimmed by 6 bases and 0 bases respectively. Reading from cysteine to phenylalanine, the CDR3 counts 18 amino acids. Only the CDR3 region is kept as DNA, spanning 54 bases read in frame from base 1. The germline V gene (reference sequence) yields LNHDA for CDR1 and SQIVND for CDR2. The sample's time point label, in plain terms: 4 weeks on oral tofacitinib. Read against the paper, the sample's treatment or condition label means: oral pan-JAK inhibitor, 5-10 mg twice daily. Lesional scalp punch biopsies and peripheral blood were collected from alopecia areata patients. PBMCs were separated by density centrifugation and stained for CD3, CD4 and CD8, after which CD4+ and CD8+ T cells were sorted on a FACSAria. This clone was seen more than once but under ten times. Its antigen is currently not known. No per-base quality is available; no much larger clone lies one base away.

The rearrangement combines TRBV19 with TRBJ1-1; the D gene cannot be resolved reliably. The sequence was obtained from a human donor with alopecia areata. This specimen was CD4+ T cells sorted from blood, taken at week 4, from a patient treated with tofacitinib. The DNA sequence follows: TGTGCCAGTAGAGTCGTTTTTCAAGGCCCCGGCATGAACACTGAAGCTTTCTTT. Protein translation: CASRVVFQGPGMNTEAFF.